This TCR beta chain was sequenced for a study of blood T cell repertoires in COVID-19. Across the whole study: COVID-19 samples from acute and convalescent phases originated in the United States, Italy and Spain. T cells, B-cell-depleted T cells, or PBMCs supplied cDNA or gDNA.

Original methodology: For nucleated cells, counts were estimated from reference gene primer amplification. The data were produced by immunoSEQ multiplex PCR, yet TCRdb's version contains in-frame clones alone and is incomplete. V and J calls and clone size come straight from that table; D and trimming were deduced from the DNA. The sample contains about 200,000 clones, about 80% of which appear only once. Trimming took 0 bases from V and 0 from J, leaving 9 bases between them. The CDR3 runs to 17 residues. Germline CDR1 reads ENHRY; CDR2 reads SYGVKD. Cohorts were determined from participant-reported clinical history.

This clonotype originated in a woman aged 55-69 years with acute COVID-19. The chain combines TRBV10-3 with TRBJ2-6; no reliable D call. The sequenced sample was PBMCs or T cells enriched from blood (not recorded which). The CDR3 coding sequence is TGTGCCATCAGTGAGTCTGGCCCCAGCTCTGGGGCCAACGTCCTGACTTTC. Translating gives CAISESGPSSGANVLTF.